The clone carrying this TCR beta chain was seen at least ten times. Its antigen is undetermined. From RNA transcripts, TCR beta CDR3 regions were amplified. First-round RT-PCR of the TCR CDR3 relied on the HTBI primer set. TCRdb called the multiplex PCR reads again in MiXCR, with one record for every CDR3 protein. The table has hundreds of thousands of distinct CDR3 sequences, around 25% seen once. This CDR3 has 13 amino acids. V was pared by 3 bases and J by 2 bases, with 7 bases between. The V gene's germline CDR1 is SGHTA and CDR2 FQGNSA. The data originate from a study of T cells in Graves' hyperthyroidism and ophthalmopathy. Turning to the study itself: It was at initial diagnosis, before any treatment, that peripheral blood was collected.

Study-wide results and limits: Ophthalmopathy was distinguished from stable hyperthyroidism by 13 V-J signatures. Peripheral blood also featured most of the thyroid clonotypes expanded above 0.001.

The sample comprised blood. The TCR comes from a man aged 45-65 years with Graves' hyperthyroidism. The chain uses TRBV7-2 and TRBJ2-5; perhaps TRBD2 as D (5 bases). The CDR3 spells CASSLERQETQYF. The DNA for the CDR3 is TGTGCCAGCAGCTTGGAGCGGCAAGAGACCCAGTACTTC.